The 24 T cell receptor beta chains below come from one sample, sequenced in a study of blood T cells in healthy people across ages. Sample-barcoded 5' priming and a J-beta primer mix drove a second PCR of roughly 6 to 12 cycles. TCRdb redid the calling of the 5' RACE reads with MiXCR, one entry per CDR3 protein. The data contain roughly 1.5 million distinct CDR3 sequences, less than 45% of them singletons. Sequencing was carried out using blood. The source is a woman in her late teens or twenties in good health.

This clonotype appeared a few times. This chain connects TRBV10-3 to TRBJ2-1, with 7 bases aligning to TRBD1. The CDR3 loop spans 12 amino acids. J was trimmed by 14 bases and V by 6 bases; bases with no gene match: 10. Germline lookup yields CDR1 ENHRY and CDR2 SYGVKD. CDR3 sequence: CAIRTGFGEKFF. As DNA, the CDR3 is TGTGCCATCAGGACAGGGTTTGGGGAGAAGTTCTTC.

V is TRBV7-2 and J is TRBJ2-1; perhaps D is TRBD1 or TRBD2 (5 bases each). This CDR3 is built from 16 residues. Germline CDR1 SGHTA, CDR2 FQGNSA. V shed 5 bases and J shed 5 bases, with 19 bases lying between them. This CDR3 reads CASSPGTLATNNEQFF. The CDR3 nucleotides are TGTGCCAGCAGCCCCGGGACCCTAGCCACCAACAATGAGCAGTTCTTC.

This rearrangement joins TRBV5-6 to TRBJ2-4, with D possibly matching TRBD1 (6 bases). Near its end, the DNA agrees better with TRBJ2-7, so the J call may be wrong. Germline V gene sequence: CDR1 SGHDT, CDR2 YYEEEE. This CDR3 has 14 residues. CDR3 protein: CASSPGHSFPEQYF. The CDR3 coding sequence is TGTGCCAGCAGCCCGGGACACTCTTTTCCCGAGCAGTACTTC.

J is TRBJ2-1 and V is TRBV20-1; TRBD2 agrees at 10 bases. V was clipped by 5 bases and J by 0 bases; unmatched bases: 7. CDR3 length: 16 amino acids. In germline, CDR1 is DFQATT, CDR2 SNEGSKA (reference sequence). The CDR3 coding sequence is TGCAGTGCTCCCCGAGCGGGGGGGGTCTCCTACAATGAGCAGTTCTTC. This translates into CSAPRAGGVSYNEQFF.

J is TRBJ2-2 and V is TRBV30; the match to TRBD2 covers 7 bases. The CDR3 is made up of 10 amino acids. Trimming at V came to 8 bases and at J to 7 bases, leaving 1 base not matched to a gene. CDR1 GTSNPN and CDR2 SVGIG come from the germline V gene (reference sequence). CDR3 amino acids: CAGGDGELFF. CDR3 nucleotide sequence: TGTGCCGGGGGGGACGGGGAGCTGTTTTTT. Complete variable domain (other parts from reference TRBV30 and TRBJ2-2): SQTIHQWPATLVQPVGSPLSLECTVEGTSNPNLYWYRQAAGRGLQLLFYSVGIGQISSEVPQNLSASRPQDRQFILSSKKLLLSDSGFYLCAGGDGELFFGEGSRLTVL.

The chain uses TRBV7-3 and TRBJ2-7; 12 bases are a match to TRBD2. The CDR3 length is 15 residues. Germline V gives CDR1 SGHTA, CDR2 FQGTGA. J was trimmed by 7 bases and V by 5 bases; bases with no gene match: 9. This CDR3 reads CASSPGTSGLNEQYF. The CDR3, as DNA: TGTGCCAGCAGCCCCGGGACTAGCGGGTTGAATGAGCAGTACTTC.

The chain recombines TRBV6-2 or TRBV6-3 with TRBJ2-3, with 7 bases matching TRBD1. Germline CDR1 MNHEY, CDR2 SVGEGT. The CDR3 loop spans 15 amino acids. The V gene end was trimmed by 7 bases and the J gene end by 0 bases; junction bases not matched to a gene: 7. The CDR3 here is CASTTPGQSTDTQYF. The CDR3 bases are TGTGCCAGCACCACGCCGGGACAGAGCACAGATACGCAGTATTTT.

The CDR3 nucleotides are TGTGCCAGCTCACCCCGATCGGGGGAACAGACCCAGTACTTC. This encodes CASSPRSGEQTQYF. The V call is TRBV18, the J call TRBJ2-5; TRBD2 might be the D (6 bases). Trimming removed 3 bases from V and 6 bases from J, with 14 bases in between. The CDR3 totals 14 residues. Per the germline V gene, CDR1 is KGHSH and CDR2 is LQKENI.

The chain has TRBV29-1 and TRBJ1-2; D uncertain. Deletions cut 3 bases from V and 8 bases from J, with 4 bases between. CDR1 SQVTM and CDR2 ANQGSEA come from the germline V gene. The CDR3 is 9 amino acids. CDR3: CSVEEGYTF. Here the CDR3 DNA reads TGCAGCGTTGAGGAAGGCTACACCTTC.

The chain employs TRBV2 and TRBJ1-1; D not certain. Germline CDR1 SNHLY, CDR2 FYNNEI. The CDR3 sequence is 14 residues long. Trimming pared 7 bases from V and 7 bases from J, leaving 19 bases between. CDR3 residues: CASNLVGRTYEAFF. CDR3 coding DNA: TGTGCCAGCAATCTCGTCGGGAGAACCTATGAAGCTTTCTTT.

Worth noting for this clonotype: One end of the junction is discordant with germline, which a read error may explain. As DNA, the CDR3 is TGTGCCAGCAGTTACTCGGGCAAGCAGCCCCAGCATTTT. Translation gives CASSYSGKQPQHF. The genes are TRBV6-6 and TRBJ1-5, with D unclear. This CDR3 contains 13 residues. Germline lookup yields CDR1 MNHNY and CDR2 SVGAGI (reference sequence).

This chain uses TRBV4-1 with TRBJ1-2, with D hard to call. The V end lost 2 bases, the J end lost 4 bases, and 14 bases lay between the germline ends. The CDR3 covers 15 residues. Germline V gives CDR1 MGHRA, CDR2 YSYEKL. CDR3 in amino acids: CASSQISWGGYGYTF. Written as DNA, the CDR3 is TGCGCCAGCAGCCAAATCTCCTGGGGAGGCTATGGCTACACCTTC.

The DNA of the CDR3 is TGTGCCAGCAGCGTAGGAGGGCCGCACCAAGAGACCCAGTACTTC. It is translated as CASSVGGPHQETQYF. The gene calls are TRBV9 and TRBJ2-5; maybe TRBD2 (5 bases). Germline V gene sequence: CDR1 SGDLS, CDR2 YYNGEE. V was pared by 0 bases and J by 0 bases, with 9 bases between. The CDR3 covers 15 residues.

The J gene is TRBJ2-3, the V gene TRBV29-1, with 13 bases fitting TRBD2. Germline lookup yields CDR1 SQVTM and CDR2 ANQGSEA. The CDR3 loop spans 16 amino acids. The V segment lost 3 bases and the J segment 2 bases; nucleotides outside the gene matches: 5. The CDR3 region is CSVEGTSGEDTDTQYF. CDR3 sequence (DNA): TGCAGCGTTGAGGGGACTAGCGGGGAAGACACAGATACGCAGTATTTT.

The chain employs TRBV30 and TRBJ2-5; D remains ambiguous. This CDR3 is built from 17 residues. V was shortened by 2 bases and J by 3 bases, with 22 bases between the two germline ends. In germline, CDR1 is GTSNPN, CDR2 SVGIG (reference sequence). The CDR3 DNA reads as TGTGCCTGGAGTCGAACCCCCTCCCCCAGGCTGAAAGAGACCCAGTACTTC. Translated, it gives CAWSRTPSPRLKETQYF.

The J gene is TRBJ2-7, the V gene TRBV9; TRBD2 matches at 9 bases. Trimming cost V 5 bases and J 7 bases; bases outside gene matches: 16. This CDR3 is built from 16 residues. Germline assignment: CDR1 SGDLS and CDR2 YYNGEE. The CDR3 DNA reads TGTGCCAGCAGTGGACTAGCGCTGAACTCCTACAATGAGCAGTACTTC. Protein product: CASSGLALNSYNEQYF.

CDR3 protein: CASSLYQGARDTQYF. The CDR3 DNA follows: TGTGCCAGCAGTTTATATCAGGGGGCGAGGGATACGCAGTATTTT. The chain combines TRBV27 with TRBJ2-3; TRBD1 aligns across 8 bases. Germline loops: CDR1 MNHEY, CDR2 SMNVEV (reference sequence). The J segment lost 6 bases and the V segment lost 1 base, leaving 6 bases of the junction unmatched. The CDR3 runs to 15 residues.

The V and J genes are TRBV10-3 and TRBJ2-7; 8 bases match TRBD1. The ends lost 8 bases at V and 0 bases at J; junction bases unmatched: 3. The CDR3 runs to 13 residues. Germline CDR1 and CDR2: ENHRY and SYGVKD. The CDR3 region has the DNA TGTGCCATCCGGGACAGGTCCTCCTACGAGCAGTACTTC. Translating it yields CAIRDRSSYEQYF.

As concerns this clonotype: With a much larger clone just one base away, this may be a read error. The rearrangement uses TRBV20-1 and TRBJ2-3; the D gene is possibly TRBD2 (7 bases). Germline V lookup: CDR1 DFQATT, CDR2 SNEGSKA (reference sequence). CDR3 length: 16 residues. Trimming stripped 3 bases from V and 8 bases from J, with 24 bases between. The CDR3 region is CSASGGPSGLGGTQYF. The DNA for the CDR3 is TGCAGTGCTAGTGGGGGGCCTAGCGGTTTGGGAGGTACGCAGTATTTT.

This clonotype has just one count. The chain uses TRBV28 and TRBJ1-5; tentative D call: TRBD1 (5 bases). The germline V and J ends were trimmed by 6 bases and 3 bases, with 18 bases remaining between them. This CDR3 contains 16 residues. Germline V lookup: CDR1 MDHEN, CDR2 SYDVKM. Written as DNA, the CDR3 is TGTGCCAGCAGCGAGGTGGATGGAGGGGCCAATCAGCCCCAGCATTTT. Amino acid sequence: CASSEVDGGANQPQHF.

For this clonotype: A far larger clone lies a single base away; this is likely a read error. The CDR3 spells CASCPSTDTQYF. CDR3 DNA: TGTGCCAGCTGCCCTAGCACAGATACGCAGTATTTT. The chain links TRBV28 to TRBJ2-3; no reliable D call. Trimming left V 8 bases short and J 0 bases short, with 6 bases between. CDR3 length equals 12 residues. Germline V gene lookup returns CDR1 MDHEN and CDR2 SYDVKM. Complete variable domain (other parts from reference TRBV28 and TRBJ2-3): DVKVTQSSRYLVKRTGEKVFLECVQDMDHENMFWYRQDPGLGLRLIYFSYDVKMKEKGDIPEGYSVSREKKERFSLILESASTNQTSMYLCASCPSTDTQYFGPGTRLTVL.

Of note for this clonotype: Germline and junction disagree at one end, which may indicate a read error. This chain connects TRBV3-1 to TRBJ1-2; D might be TRBD1 (5 bases). The CDR3 extends over 13 amino acids. In germline, CDR1 is LGHDT, CDR2 YNNKEL (reference sequence). Here the CDR3 reads CAGSQDYRHGYTF. CDR3 coding DNA: TGTGCCGGCAGCCAAGATTACAGGCATGGCTACACCTTC. Full variable domain (outside the CDR3, taken from reference TRBV3-1 and TRBJ1-2): DTAVSQTPKYLVTQMGNDKSIKCEQNLGHDTMYWYKQDSKKFLKIMFSYNNKELIINETVPNRFSPKSPDKAHLNLHINSLELGDSAVYFCAGSQDYRHGYTFGSGTRLTVV.

CDR3 DNA: TGTGCCAGCAGCGGGATTTTACAGGGAAATGAGCAGTACTTC. This gives the protein CASSGILQGNEQYF. The J gene is TRBJ2-7, the V gene TRBV9; the D gene is possibly TRBD1 (6 bases). The V end lost 3 bases, the J end lost 7 bases, and 17 bases lay between the germline ends. The CDR3 has 14 amino acids. CDR1 SGDLS and CDR2 YYNGEE come from the germline V gene.

For this clonotype: The junction differs from germline at one of its ends, possibly a read error. The chain has TRBV6-2 or TRBV6-3 and TRBJ2-7; 11 bases fit TRBD2. This CDR3 has 14 residues. Germline CDR1 is MNHEY and CDR2 is SVGEGT. The CDR3 nucleotides read TGTGCCACCAAAAGACTAGCGGGAATCTACAAGCAGTACTTC. This codes for CATKRLAGIYKQYF.